Shown below are 9 T cell receptor beta chains from a single sample sequenced in a study of cytomegalovirus exposure and HLA in healthy donors. PCR employed 60 Vbeta and 13 Jbeta primers. Using immunoSEQ multiplex PCR, the repertoire was profiled, and TCRdb retains in-frame clones only, with some absent. Of 150,000 to 200,000 clones detected, approximately 67% appear once; the ten largest clones hold around 3.2%. Sequenced sample: PBMCs. Receptors originate from a man aged 35 to 55 in good health and CMV-seronegative.

Regarding this clone: Germline is not matched at one junction end, which may reflect a read error. V and J are TRBV7-9 and TRBJ2-5; 10 bases fit TRBD1. In germline, CDR1 is SEHNR, CDR2 FQNEAQ (reference sequence). This CDR3 region has 17 residues. CDR3: CSSSLRLGQGYQETQYF. Written as DNA, the CDR3 is TGTTCCAGCAGCCTCCGGCTGGGACAGGGGTACCAAGAGACCCAGTACTTC.

The chain links TRBV2 to TRBJ2-3, with 8 bases matching TRBD2. Germline CDR1 is SNHLY and CDR2 is FYNNEI. The CDR3 runs to 12 residues. Trimming took 8 bases from V and 8 from J; bases not matched to a gene: 6. The CDR3 nucleotides are TGTGCCAGCGGACTAGCCCACGGTACGCAGTATTTT. It codes for CASGLAHGTQYF.

J is TRBJ2-7 and V is TRBV29-1; TRBD1 might be the D (5 bases). The CDR3 runs to 13 residues. Germline loops: CDR1 SQVTM, CDR2 ANQGSEA. V gave up 6 bases and J gave up 0 bases, with 12 bases separating them. CDR3 protein: CSVQGTLSYEQYF. Written as DNA, the CDR3 is TGCAGCGTCCAGGGAACCCTCTCCTACGAGCAGTACTTC.

The J gene is TRBJ2-1, the V gene TRBV19; 9 bases map to TRBD1. CDR3 length equals 15 residues. V gave up 1 base and J gave up 6 bases; unmatched junction bases: 4. In germline, CDR1 is LNHDA, CDR2 SQIVND (reference sequence). CDR3 in DNA: TGTGCCAGTAGTATAGGTAGGACAGGGGTCAATGAGCAGTTCTTC. It translates to CASSIGRTGVNEQFF.

The rearrangement joins TRBV12-5 to TRBJ2-7; 10 bases match TRBD1. Germline values: CDR1 LGHNT, CDR2 FRNRAP. The trim removed 4 bases at V and 5 bases at J, leaving 5 bases unmatched. The CDR3 is made up of 14 amino acids. The CDR3 loop is CASGSPGQGNEQYF. Here the CDR3 DNA reads TGTGCTAGTGGTTCGCCGGGACAGGGGAACGAGCAGTACTTC.

CDR3 sequence: CASIPSGNLYEQYF. The CDR3, as DNA: TGTGCCAGCATCCCCTCGGGGAACCTCTACGAGCAGTACTTC. This sequence joins TRBV28 and TRBJ2-7; the D gene is possibly TRBD2 (5 bases). This CDR3 is 14 amino acids long. The germline V and J ends were trimmed by 7 bases and 3 bases, with 16 bases remaining between them. Germline V lookup: CDR1 MDHEN, CDR2 SYDVKM.

A few counts support this clone. The CDR3 sequence: CASSDTRLSYEQYF. In nucleotides, the CDR3 is TGTGCCAGCAGTGATACGAGACTCTCCTACGAGCAGTACTTC. The chain has TRBV2 and TRBJ2-7, with D unclear. Deletions cut 3 bases from V and 0 bases from J, with 9 bases between. Germline V gene sequence: CDR1 SNHLY, CDR2 FYNNEI. The CDR3 is 14 amino acids.

This clone turned up a few times. The chain combines TRBV11-3 with TRBJ2-7; 7 positions agree with TRBD1. The length of the CDR3 is 13 residues. With 5 bases clipped from V and 3 bases from J, the junction kept 4 bases outside the gene matches. CDR1 and CDR2 from the germline V gene are SGHNT and YENEEA. CDR3 protein: CASSTGQNYEQYF. The CDR3 DNA reads as TGTGCCAGCAGCACGGGACAGAACTACGAGCAGTACTTC.

J is TRBJ1-1 and V is TRBV19; possible D gene TRBD1, 6 bases. Germline V lookup: CDR1 LNHDA, CDR2 SQIVND (reference sequence). This CDR3 spans 14 amino acids. V was cut by 10 bases and J by 4 bases, with 19 bases left in between. CDR3 in DNA: TGTGCCACAACCTGGGGGCAGGGGCGCACTGAAGCTTTCTTT. This encodes CATTWGQGRTEAFF.